This T cell receptor (beta chain) is drawn from a study of tumor-infiltrating lymphocytes in localized non-small cell lung cancer. Study-wide background: Some samples were collected after neoadjuvant chemotherapy; smokers, never-smokers and several histologies were included. Each patient gave resected tumor and non-adjacent uninvolved lung tissue. Study-wide points: Technical variation could not be separated from intratumor heterogeneity here.

Comments on this clone: What it recognizes is unknown.

This CDR3 contains 13 residues. The ends were cut back, 11 bases at V and 7 bases at J, with 20 bases in the middle. Germline CDR1 MNHNY, CDR2 SVGAGI (reference sequence). Assay: immunoSEQ multiplex PCR; the TCRdb copy retains only in-frame clones and omits some. In the table there are just over 14,000 clones, 80% to 90% of which are singletons. This clonotype was sampled from a human donor with non-small cell lung cancer. The sample taken for sequencing was lung tumor tissue. V gene TRBV6-6 combines with J gene TRBJ2-5, with D tentatively TRBD2 (6 bases). Here the CDR3 DNA reads TGTGCCGGCCGGGGTACGGGAGAGGCGACCCAGTACTTC. The encoded protein is CAGRGTGEATQYF.